These 24 T cell receptor beta chains share one sample of origin, sequenced in a study of cytomegalovirus exposure and HLA in healthy donors. Vbeta (60) and Jbeta (13) primers were used in the PCR. TCRdb's copy holds only in-frame clones and misses some; the assay was immunoSEQ multiplex PCR. The profile shows 200,000 to 250,000 clones, roughly 89% of them singletons. The specimen sequenced was PBMCs. The receptors here all came from a young woman in good health and CMV-seronegative.

V gene TRBV27 combines with J gene TRBJ1-4; 8 nucleotides line up with TRBD1. Germline V gene data show CDR1 as MNHEY and CDR2 as SMNVEV (reference sequence). The CDR3 has 19 amino acids. The junction had 12 bases not matched to a gene; V was cut back by 2 bases and J by 1 base. The CDR3 nucleotides read TGTGCCAGCAGTTTACTGGAACAGGGGGTTTTCCGAACTAATGAAAAACTGTTTTTT. It codes for CASSLLEQGVFRTNEKLFF.

This clone was recorded once. The genes are TRBV9 and TRBJ1-5; 7 bases match TRBD1. V trimming: 0 bases; J trimming: 4 bases; junction bases outside the gene matches: 4. The CDR3 loop spans 15 amino acids. The germline gives CDR1 SGDLS, CDR2 YYNGEE. This CDR3 reads CASSVGGQLNQPQHF. In nucleotides, the CDR3 is TGTGCCAGCAGCGTAGGGGGACAGTTAAATCAGCCCCAGCATTTT.

V and J are TRBV5-1 and TRBJ1-5; 8 bases are a match to TRBD1. The CDR3 loop spans 16 amino acids. Germline CDR1 and CDR2: SGHRS and YFSETQ. V was pared by 5 bases and J by 1 base, with 8 bases of the junction left unmatched. The CDR3 coding sequence is TGCGCCAGCAGTACCGGAACAGGGGGAAGCAATCAGCCCCAGCATTTT. Amino acids: CASSTGTGGSNQPQHF.

The chain carries TRBV10-3 and TRBJ2-3, with 9 bases fitting TRBD2. Trimming took 3 bases from V and 7 from J; bases not matched to a gene: 11. Germline CDR1 is ENHRY and CDR2 is SYGVKD. The CDR3 spans 16 residues. DNA for the CDR3: TGTGCCATCAGTGAATGGCGGGAGGGCCCCACTAATACGCAGTATTTT. Amino acids: CAISEWREGPTNTQYF.

Of note for this clone: At one boundary the junction diverges from the germline segment, which might be a read error. The CDR3: CASSVQASDQPQHF. The CDR3 DNA follows: TGTGCCAGCAGTGTGCAGGCTAGCGATCAGCCCCAGCATTTT. V gene TRBV2 combines with J gene TRBJ1-5; D unresolved. Germline V lookup: CDR1 SNHLY, CDR2 FYNNEI. The CDR3 totals 14 residues.

V is TRBV13 and J is TRBJ2-7; 9 positions match TRBD2. V dropped 1 base and J dropped 7; count of bases not matched to a gene: 8. The CDR3 covers 15 residues. CDR1 and CDR2 from the germline V gene are PRHDT and FYEKMQ (reference sequence). The CDR3 nucleotides read TGTGCCAGCAGCTTAGCTAGCGGGGCGGTGAGAGAGCAGTACTTC. Translating gives CASSLASGAVREQYF. Variable domain in full (rest from reference TRBV13 and TRBJ2-7): AAGVIQSPRHLIKEKRETATLKCYPIPRHDTVYWYQQGPGQDPQFLISFYEKMQSDKGSIPDRFSAQQFSDYHSELNMSSLELGDSALYFCASSLASGAVREQYFGPGTRLTVT.

The chain employs TRBV18 and TRBJ1-1; D uncertain. This CDR3 has 17 residues. CDR1 is KGHSH, CDR2 LQKENI, per germline. V lost 6 bases to trimming and J lost 0 bases, with 20 bases between them. The CDR3 spells CASSPQRGIGMNTEAFF. As DNA, the CDR3 is TGTGCCAGCTCCCCTCAGAGAGGGATCGGTATGAACACTGAAGCTTTCTTT.

The chain employs TRBV7-3 and TRBJ2-3; weak D call: TRBD1 (5 bases). Germline-derived CDR1 and CDR2 are SGHTA and FQGTGA. The CDR3 length is 17 residues. The germline V and J ends were trimmed by 6 bases and 3 bases, with 22 bases remaining between them. This CDR3 reads CASSSPLRGLGTDTQYF. The CDR3, as DNA: TGTGCCAGCAGTTCCCCCCTAAGGGGCTTGGGGACAGATACGCAGTATTTT.

V usage is TRBV6-5 and J usage is TRBJ2-2; 13 nucleotides align to TRBD2. The ends lost 6 bases at V and 7 bases at J; junction bases unmatched: 5. The CDR3 contains 15 residues. In germline, CDR1 is MNHEY, CDR2 SVGAGI. This CDR3 is CASRLAGGPNGELFF. The CDR3 bases are TGTGCCAGCAGACTAGCGGGAGGGCCTAACGGGGAGCTGTTTTTT.

The genes are TRBV27 and TRBJ2-3; 10 bases are shared with TRBD2. Per the germline V gene, CDR1 is MNHEY and CDR2 is SMNVEV (reference sequence). The CDR3 has 17 residues. Unmatched junction bases numbered 7, after V lost 2 bases and J lost 2 bases. The DNA of the CDR3 is TGTGCCAGCAGTTTAGAGGCTAGCGGGGGCTTCACAGATACGCAGTATTTT. It codes for CASSLEASGGFTDTQYF.

This clone was detected once. The chain links TRBV4-2 to TRBJ2-7, with 10 bases identical to TRBD1. The CDR3 contains 16 residues. The trim removed 0 bases at V and 4 bases at J, leaving 6 bases unmatched. Germline CDR1 LGHNA, CDR2 YNFKEQ. This CDR3 reads CASSQDSGTGVYEQYF. For the CDR3, the DNA is TGTGCCAGCAGCCAAGATTCGGGGACAGGGGTATACGAGCAGTACTTC.

The V and J genes are TRBV19 and TRBJ2-1; weak D call: TRBD2 (7 bases). Trimming took 9 bases from V and 6 from J, leaving 15 bases between them. The CDR3 runs to 13 residues. CDR1 is LNHDA and CDR2 is SQIVND in the germline V gene (reference sequence). The CDR3 DNA is TGTGCCAGCCGCAAGGGAGGGGGCAATGAGCAGTTCTTC. Translated, it gives CASRKGGGNEQFF.

The chain uses TRBV10-3 and TRBJ2-7; tentatively, D is TRBD1 (6 bases). Trimming cost V 10 bases and J 3 bases, with 10 bases left between them. The CDR3 has 11 amino acids. Germline loops: CDR1 ENHRY, CDR2 SYGVKD. The CDR3 nucleotides are TGTGCCAGCGGACAGAGCTACGAGCAGTACTTC. It yields the protein CASGQSYEQYF.

The rearrangement joins TRBV9 to TRBJ2-5; the D is unclear. The CDR3 consists of 14 residues. With 3 bases removed from V and 3 bases from J, the gap between germline ends came to 12 bases. Germline V gene lookup returns CDR1 SGDLS and CDR2 YYNGEE. CDR3 nucleotide sequence: TGTGCCAGCAGCGCACCTAGTGCCGAAGAGACCCAGTACTTC. This translates into CASSAPSAEETQYF.

The chain uses TRBV6-5 and TRBJ1-5; D remains ambiguous. The V end was cut by 2 bases, the J end by 5 bases, with 10 bases between. CDR1 MNHEY and CDR2 SVGAGI come from the germline V gene. This CDR3 is built from 14 residues. The CDR3 reads CASSYVGRDQPQHF. The CDR3 bases are TGTGCCAGCAGTTACGTCGGGAGGGATCAGCCCCAGCATTTT.

The rearrangement uses TRBV27 and TRBJ2-2; D may be TRBD2 (6 bases). This CDR3 spans 14 amino acids. The germline gives CDR1 MNHEY, CDR2 SMNVEV (reference sequence). The germline V and J ends were trimmed by 3 bases and 8 bases, with 13 bases remaining between them. The chain's CDR3 is CASSFFAGRGELFF. The CDR3 bases are TGTGCCAGCAGTTTTTTCGCGGGGAGAGGGGAGCTGTTTTTT.

This chain links TRBV4-1 with TRBJ2-7; a possible D gene is TRBD1 (6 bases). Germline V gives CDR1 MGHRA, CDR2 YSYEKL. V lost 1 base, J lost 4 bases, and 17 bases lay in between. The CDR3 is 16 residues long. CDR3 sequence (DNA): TGCGCCAGCAGCCAAGCCCTTACACTACAGGGTTACGAGCAGTACTTC. It specifies CASSQALTLQGYEQYF.

The chain is built from TRBV4-3 and TRBJ1-1, with D perhaps TRBD1 (5 bases). The CDR3 is 15 amino acids. Trimming left V 0 bases short and J 8 bases short, with 16 bases between. Germline V lookup: CDR1 LGHNA, CDR2 YSLEER. The CDR3 region is CASSQDLRGVTEAFF. CDR3 nucleotides: TGCGCCAGCAGCCAAGACCTGCGGGGGGTAACGGAAGCTTTCTTT.

The chain joins TRBV15 to TRBJ2-7; possibly TRBD1 for D (6 bases). Trimming took 2 bases from V and 5 from J, leaving 13 bases between them. Looked up from germline, CDR1 is LNHNV and CDR2 is YYDKDF (reference sequence). The CDR3 sequence is 14 residues long. The CDR3 sequence: CATSRQGSFHEQYF. Written as DNA, the CDR3 is TGTGCCACCAGCAGACAGGGGAGTTTTCACGAGCAGTACTTC.

The rearrangement links TRBV4-3 to TRBJ1-4; D is possibly TRBD1 (5 bases). Trimming took off 0 bases at V and 0 bases at J, with 20 bases between the two ends. Germline assignment: CDR1 LGHNA and CDR2 YSLEER. The CDR3 spans 20 residues. Here the CDR3 reads CASSQDLAYRSVATNEKLFF. CDR3 coding DNA: TGCGCCAGCAGCCAAGATCTTGCGTACAGGTCCGTTGCAACTAATGAAAAACTGTTTTTT.

The genes are TRBV27 and TRBJ2-1; TRBD1 aligns across 11 bases. This CDR3 contains 13 residues. The V gene's germline CDR1 is MNHEY and CDR2 SMNVEV (reference sequence). V shed 6 bases, J shed 6 bases, and the junction held 1 base outside the gene matches. CDR3 sequence (DNA): TGTGCCAGCAGAGGGACAGGGGGCAATGAGCAGTTCTTC. Translated: CASRGTGGNEQFF.

In DNA form, the CDR3 reads TGTGCCAGCAGTATTCCTCCTAGCGGGAGGTACGAGCAGTACTTC. Translating it yields CASSIPPSGRYEQYF. The chain combines TRBV28 with TRBJ2-5; 11 bases fit TRBD2. Matching the DNA end better, TRBJ2-7 makes the J call doubtful. CDR3 length equals 15 residues. Per the germline V gene, CDR1 is MDHEN and CDR2 is SYDVKM.

V usage is TRBV25-1 and J usage is TRBJ2-5, with D perhaps TRBD2 (6 bases). V lost 4 bases and J 4 bases, leaving 10 bases between the germline ends. The CDR3 spans 13 residues. CDR1 MGHDK and CDR2 SYGVNS come from the germline V gene. The DNA of the CDR3 is TGTGCCAGCAGTGCGGCGGGGACAGAGACCCAGTACTTC. Its protein is CASSAAGTETQYF.

Worth noting for this clone: One end of the junction fails to match germline, which may point to a read error. This CDR3 is CSSSSWTSRTYEQYF. CDR3 DNA: TGTTCCAGCAGCTCGTGGACTAGTCGGACCTACGAGCAGTACTTC. The chain joins TRBV7-9 to TRBJ2-7, with 7 positions matching TRBD2. Germline loops: CDR1 SEHNR, CDR2 FQNEAQ (reference sequence). This CDR3 is built from 15 residues.